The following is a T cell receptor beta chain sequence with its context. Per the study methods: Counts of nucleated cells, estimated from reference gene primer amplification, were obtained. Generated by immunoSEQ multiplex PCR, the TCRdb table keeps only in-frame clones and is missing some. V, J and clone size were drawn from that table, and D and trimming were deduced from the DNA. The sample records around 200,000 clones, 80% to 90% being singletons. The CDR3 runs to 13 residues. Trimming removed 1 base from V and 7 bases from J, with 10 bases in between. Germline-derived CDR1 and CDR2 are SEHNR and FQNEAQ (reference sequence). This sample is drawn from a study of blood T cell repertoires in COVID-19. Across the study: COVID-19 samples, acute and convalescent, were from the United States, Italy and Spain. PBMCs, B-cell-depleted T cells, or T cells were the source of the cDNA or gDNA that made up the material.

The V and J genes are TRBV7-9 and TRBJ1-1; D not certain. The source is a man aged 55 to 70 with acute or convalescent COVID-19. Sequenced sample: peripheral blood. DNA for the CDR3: TGTGCCAGCAGCTTAGTTACATCTGGTGAAGCTTTCTTT. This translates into CASSLVTSGEAFF.